This is a list of T cell receptor beta chains from one sample in a study of control samples from healthy donors and cancer patients. The data were produced by immunoSEQ multiplex PCR, yet TCRdb's version contains in-frame clones alone and is incomplete. The table records about 79,000 clones, approximately 93% of them present only once. The sample was PBMCs. These receptors were obtained from a middle-aged woman with lung cancer. Each CDR3 is given with its conserved first and last residue. The D gene is left open where the match is weak. Size is omitted from some rows. Given values are once, few, many or a class for expanded clones.

v_gene	d_gene	j_gene	abundance	CDR3aa	CDR3nt
TRBV5-1	.	TRBJ2-7	.	CASSLGPGASSAEQYF	TGCGCCAGCAGCTTAGGTCCGGGGGCGAGCTCAGCCGAGCAGTACTTC
TRBV23-1	.	TRBJ2-3	.	CASSQPVGRGTDTQYF	TGCGCCAGCAGTCAACCGGTCGGCCGTGGCACAGATACGCAGTATTTT
TRBV6-5	TRBD2	TRBJ2-3	once	CASNGLAGATDTQYF	TGTGCCAGCAACGGACTAGCGGGGGCTACAGATACGCAGTATTTT
TRBV27	.	TRBJ2-7	.	CASSLAGAGVYEQYF	TGTGCCAGCAGTTTGGCAGGGGCAGGGGTCTACGAGCAGTACTTC
TRBV6-5	.	TRBJ2-1	.	CASSYTNREQFF	TGTGCCAGCAGTTACACTAACCGAGAGCAGTTCTTC
TRBV5-4	.	TRBJ2-7	.	CASSLFGRSPSYEQYF	TGTGCCAGCAGCTTATTTGGGAGGTCCCCCTCCTACGAGCAGTACTTC
TRBV14	.	TRBJ2-7	.	CASSLSGGGEQYF	TGTGCCAGCAGCCTTTCAGGGGGAGGCGAGCAGTACTTC
TRBV5-1	.	TRBJ2-7	.	CASSGGDLWDEQYF	TGCGCCAGCAGCGGTGGGGACCTATGGGACGAGCAGTACTTC
TRBV6-5	.	TRBJ1-2	.	CASSPQLSAGGYTF	TGTGCCAGCAGTCCCCAACTCTCGGCCGGTGGCTACACCTTC
TRBV6-2/TRBV6-3	TRBD2	TRBJ2-1	.	CASSYPFWASGGYSYNEQFF	TGTGCCAGCAGTTACCCATTCTGGGCTAGCGGGGGATATTCCTACAATGAGCAGTTCTTC
TRBV3-1/TRBV3-2	TRBD1	TRBJ2-1	.	CASSLGQDSYNEQFF	TGTGCCAGCAGCCTTGGACAGGACTCCTACAATGAGCAGTTCTTC
TRBV19	.	TRBJ1-2	.	CASRTGTLYGYTF	TGTGCCTCCAGAACCGGGACTCTCTATGGCTACACCTTC
TRBV29-1	.	TRBJ1-2	.	CSVERGVDVGGYTF	TGCAGCGTTGAACGGGGCGTCGATGTCGGGGGCTACACCTTC
TRBV5-1	TRBD1	TRBJ1-1	once	CASSFAGQGAGEAFF	TGCGCCAGCAGCTTCGCGGGACAGGGGGCTGGTGAAGCTTTCTTT
TRBV11-2	TRBD1	TRBJ2-1	.	CASSGTGGANWYNEQFF	TGTGCCAGCAGCGGGACAGGGGGCGCGAATTGGTACAATGAGCAGTTCTTC
TRBV6-1	.	TRBJ2-7	.	CASSEPGFSYEQYF	TGTGCCAGCAGTGAACCCGGGTTCTCCTACGAGCAGTACTTC
TRBV9	TRBD1	TRBJ2-7	once	CASSPWDSPYEEQYF	TGTGCCAGCAGCCCATGGGACAGCCCTTACGAGGAGCAGTACTTC
TRBV27	TRBD2	TRBJ2-2	.	CASSYRTSGDRELFF	TGTGCCAGCAGTTATCGGACTAGCGGTGACCGGGAGCTGTTTTTT
TRBV16	TRBD2	TRBJ2-1	.	CASSQTLAGDNEQFF	TGTGCCAGCAGCCAAACGCTAGCGGGGGACAATGAGCAGTTCTTC
TRBV5-6	.	TRBJ1-1	.	CASSFVKNTEAFF	TGTGCCAGCAGCTTCGTTAAGAACACTGAAGCTTTCTTT
TRBV27	.	TRBJ2-3	few	CASSLGRRGTDTQYF	TGTGCCAGCAGTTTGGGACGGAGGGGCACAGATACGCAGTATTTT
TRBV12-3/TRBV12-4	.	TRBJ2-1	once	CASSWAGNEQFF	TGTGCCAGCAGCTGGGCCGGTAATGAGCAGTTCTTC
TRBV3-1/TRBV3-2	TRBD1	TRBJ1-2	.	CASSQGQNYGYTF	TGTGCCAGCAGCCAGGGACAGAACTATGGCTACACCTTC
TRBV7-8	.	TRBJ2-1	.	CASSLGARGDEQFF	TGTGCCAGCAGCTTAGGTGCTAGAGGCGATGAGCAGTTCTTC
TRBV7-9	.	TRBJ2-7	.	CASSHPLSYEQYF	TGTGCCAGCAGTCACCCACTTTCCTACGAGCAGTACTTC
TRBV19	.	TRBJ1-5	.	CASSRGESNQPQHF	TGTGCCAGTAGCCGGGGTGAGAGCAATCAGCCCCAGCATTTT
TRBV7-9	.	TRBJ2-3	.	CASSQPGTNTDTQYF	TGTGCCAGCAGCCAACCCGGGACAAACACAGATACGCAGTATTTT
TRBV6-5	.	TRBJ1-1	.	CASRGSSMGWVAFF	TGTGCCAGCAGGGGGAGCAGTATGGGTTGGGTAGCTTTCTTT
TRBV19	.	TRBJ2-3	once	CASTGTPDAMYTQYF	TGTGCCAGCACCGGGACCCCGGATGCGATGTATACGCAGTATTTT
TRBV15	.	TRBJ1-2	.	CATSRDRTIGGYTF	TGTGCCACCAGCAGAGATCGCACAATAGGAGGCTACACCTTC
TRBV6-5	.	TRBJ2-5	.	CASTAGDRNQETQYF	TGTGCCAGCACTGCAGGAGACAGGAACCAAGAGACCCAGTACTTC
TRBV7-9	.	TRBJ2-7	once	CASSLIQGKTYEQYF	TGTGCCAGCAGCTTAATCCAGGGAAAGACCTACGAGCAGTACTTC
TRBV12-5	TRBD2	TRBJ2-1	.	CASGPWGLAGSSHNEQFF	TGTGCTAGTGGTCCTTGGGGACTAGCGGGGAGTTCGCACAATGAGCAGTTCTTC
TRBV18	.	TRBJ2-1	.	CASSQGVGTIGPNEQFF	TGTGCCAGCTCACAGGGGGTTGGCACGATAGGGCCCAATGAGCAGTTCTTC
TRBV6-2/TRBV6-3	.	TRBJ1-1	.	CASRYPGATEAFF	TGTGCCAGCAGGTACCCAGGGGCAACTGAAGCTTTCTTT
TRBV5-1	TRBD1	TRBJ2-7	.	CASSWSGQGYEQYF	TGCGCCAGCAGCTGGTCTGGACAGGGCTACGAGCAGTACTTC
TRBV2	.	TRBJ2-7	.	CASSDYRAGEQYF	TGTGCCAGCAGTGATTACAGGGCGGGCGAGCAGTACTTC
TRBV2	TRBD2	TRBJ2-3	.	CASSEMRGSTDTQYF	TGTGCCAGCAGTGAGATGCGGGGGAGCACAGATACGCAGTATTTT
TRBV11-3	.	TRBJ2-4	.	CASSPRGAEKNIQYF	TGTGCCAGCAGCCCCCGGGGTGCTGAAAAAAACATTCAGTACTTC
TRBV25-1	TRBD1	TRBJ1-3	.	CASSEVGAGGIGNTIYF	TGTGCCAGCAGTGAAGTGGGCGCAGGGGGGATTGGAAACACCATATATTTT
TRBV2	TRBD1	TRBJ2-1	.	CARSGTGGLDEQFF	TGTGCCAGGTCCGGGACAGGGGGCCTGGATGAGCAGTTCTTC